This passage covers 17 T cell receptor beta chains from one sample sequenced in a study of Ad26.COV2.S vaccination and SARS-CoV-2 variants. The sample's treatment: 15 to 20 received Ad26.COV2.S at low or high dose, single or two shots; about 5 received placebo; per-sample allocation not given. The samples date from day 63 after the first vaccine or placebo injection. Some clones are missing from TCRdb's copy, which holds only in-frame ones; the method was immunoSEQ multiplex PCR. The table lists roughly 380,000 clones, roughly 90% of them singletons. Source: peripheral blood, taken in a trial of Ad26.COV2.S vaccine versus placebo. The receptor source for this set is a person aged 18-60 years who received the Ad26.COV2.S COVID-19 vaccine or a placebo.

This chain joins TRBV28 and TRBJ1-1; D possibly corresponds to TRBD1 (6 bases). The germline CDR1 and CDR2 sequences are MDHEN and SYDVKM. This CDR3 comprises 14 residues. V gave up 5 bases and J gave up 1 base, with 11 bases separating them. In DNA form, the CDR3 reads TGTGCCAGCAGTCCCGGGACAAAGAACACTGAAGCTTTCTTT. Translation gives CASSPGTKNTEAFF. Variable domain in full (rest from reference TRBV28 and TRBJ1-1): DVKVTQSSRYLVKRTGEKVFLECVQDMDHENMFWYRQDPGLGLRLIYFSYDVKMKEKGDIPEGYSVSREKKERFSLILESASTNQTSMYLCASSPGTKNTEAFFGQGTRLTVV.

The chain joins TRBV9 to TRBJ2-7; weak D call: TRBD1 (6 bases). This CDR3 spans 13 amino acids. Germline CDR1 and CDR2: SGDLS and YYNGEE. With 0 bases removed from V and 3 bases from J, the gap between germline ends came to 7 bases. As DNA, the CDR3 is TGTGCCAGCAGCGTAGACAGGGACTACGAGCAGTACTTC. Translation gives CASSVDRDYEQYF. Variable domain in full (rest from reference TRBV9 and TRBJ2-7): DSGVTQTPKHLITATGQRVTLRCSPRSGDLSVYWYQQSLDQGLQFLIQYYNGEERAKGNILERFSAQQFPDLHSELNLSSLELGDSALYFCASSVDRDYEQYFGPGTRLTVT.

This rearrangement joins TRBV3-1 (or the pseudogene TRBV3-2) to TRBJ2-5; a weak D match, TRBD1 (5 bases). The CDR3 has 17 residues. Trimming left V 4 bases short and J 1 base short, with 19 bases between. CDR1 LGHDT and CDR2 YNNKEL come from the germline V gene (reference sequence). CDR3 residues: CASSLPQDTIFQETQYF. DNA for the CDR3: TGTGCCAGCAGCCTTCCCCAGGACACCATCTTCCAAGAGACCCAGTACTTC.

The J gene is TRBJ2-1, the V gene TRBV24-1; D gene uncertain. Germline CDR1 KGHDR, CDR2 SFDVKD. This CDR3 is 14 amino acids long. Between the trimmed V and J ends, which lost 9 bases and 1 base, there was a span of 12 bases. For the CDR3, the DNA is TGTGCCACCCAGAGCCTTGGGTCCTACAATGAGCAGTTCTTC. Amino acid sequence: CATQSLGSYNEQFF.

The CDR3 region has the DNA TGTGCCAGCAGCGCAGTTCGCCTACGGGAGACCCAGTACTTC. This gives the protein CASSAVRLRETQYF. The chain uses TRBV11-2 and TRBJ2-5; D is undetermined. V was cut by 5 bases and J by 5 bases, with 15 bases left in between. This CDR3 is built from 14 residues. Per the germline V gene, CDR1 is SGHAT and CDR2 is FQNNGV.

The chain is built from TRBV6-1 and TRBJ1-2, with D uncertain. Per germline, CDR1 MNHNS and CDR2 SASEGT. The germline V and J ends were trimmed by 2 bases and 7 bases, with 14 bases remaining between them. This CDR3 contains 14 residues. CDR3 bases: TGTGCCAGCAGTGAATTAGGGCGCGTGGGTGGCTACACCTTC. Its protein is CASSELGRVGGYTF.

The chain is built from TRBV4-3 and TRBJ2-2; 7 positions agree with TRBD1. Germline CDR1 reads LGHNA; CDR2 reads YSLEER. There are 14 residues in the CDR3. J was trimmed by 6 bases and V by 4 bases; bases with no gene match: 5. The CDR3 protein is CASSRDRVPGELFF. The CDR3, as DNA: TGCGCCAGCAGCCGAGACAGGGTTCCCGGGGAGCTGTTTTTT.

This clone was picked up one time. Different DNA sequences within this sample yield the same CDR3. The J gene is TRBJ1-5, the V gene TRBV27, with 7 bases aligning to TRBD1. After removal of 5 bases from V and 2 bases from J, the junction contained 6 bases not matched to a gene. The V gene's germline CDR1 is MNHEY and CDR2 SMNVEV (reference sequence). This CDR3 has 15 amino acids. CDR3 DNA: TGTGCCAGCAGTCTATACAGGGGAGGCAATCAGCCCCAGCATTTT. This gives the protein CASSLYRGGNQPQHF.

V gene TRBV28 combines with J gene TRBJ2-5, with 11 bases aligning to TRBD2. Germline CDR1 is MDHEN and CDR2 is SYDVKM. J was trimmed by 1 base and V by 2 bases; bases with no gene match: 3. There are 16 residues in the CDR3. CDR3 in DNA: TGTGCCAGCAGTTTACCCCTAGCGGGGGGCCAAGAGACCCAGTACTTC. Protein sequence: CASSLPLAGGQETQYF.

The chain combines TRBV9 with TRBJ2-7; D remains ambiguous. The CDR3 extends over 14 amino acids. The V gene's germline CDR1 is SGDLS and CDR2 YYNGEE. The ends were cut back, 4 bases at V and 0 bases at J, with 11 bases in the middle. CDR3: CASSPHASSYEQYF. CDR3 nucleotide sequence: TGTGCCAGCAGCCCACACGCCAGCTCCTACGAGCAGTACTTC. The whole variable domain, remainder taken from reference TRBV9 and TRBJ2-7, is DSGVTQTPKHLITATGQRVTLRCSPRSGDLSVYWYQQSLDQGLQFLIQYYNGEERAKGNILERFSAQQFPDLHSELNLSSLELGDSALYFCASSPHASSYEQYFGPGTRLTVT.

The J gene is TRBJ2-7, the V gene TRBV11-2; D gene uncertain. Germline lookup yields CDR1 SGHAT and CDR2 FQNNGV. V was pared by 0 bases and J by 9 bases, with 15 bases between. The CDR3 has 14 residues. As DNA, the CDR3 is TGTGCCAGCAGCTTAGATCGCCGGGCCCCGTGGCAGTACTTC. Translation: CASSLDRRAPWQYF. The full variable domain, with the rest looked up from reference TRBV11-2 and TRBJ2-7, is EAGVAQSPRYKIIEKRQSVAFWCNPISGHATLYWYQQILGQGPKLLIQFQNNGVVDDSQLPKDRFSAERLKGVDSTLKIQPAKLEDSAVYLCASSLDRRAPWQYFGPGTRLTVT.

The V call is TRBV5-6, the J call TRBJ2-3, with 9 bases lining up with TRBD1. CDR3 length equals 14 residues. J lost 4 bases, V lost 5 bases, and 5 bases had no gene match. From germline, CDR1 is SGHDT and CDR2 YYEEEE. CDR3 nucleotides: TGTGCCAGCAGGGTACAGGGGGCTGCAGATACGCAGTATTTT. It yields the protein CASRVQGAADTQYF.

The CDR3 DNA reads TGTGCCAGCAGCTCGACCCAGGGCTCATTTAATGAAAAACTGTTTTTT. Its translation is CASSSTQGSFNEKLFF. The chain uses TRBV5-6 and TRBJ1-4, with D perhaps TRBD1 (5 bases). CDR3 length equals 16 residues. Trimming took 3 bases from V and 4 from J, leaving 16 bases between them. Per the germline V gene, CDR1 is SGHDT and CDR2 is YYEEEE.

CDR3 coding DNA: TGTGCCAGTACGGGACGAGCGGGGACCTACGAGCAGTACTTC. This gives the protein CASTGRAGTYEQYF. The gene calls are TRBV19 and TRBJ2-7; 7 bases match TRBD2. CDR3 size: 14 residues. J was trimmed by 2 bases and V by 7 bases; bases with no gene match: 8. The germline V gene encodes CDR1 LNHDA and CDR2 SQIVND (reference sequence).

The chain couples TRBV10-2 to TRBJ2-1, with D unclear. Trimming took off 6 bases at V and 4 bases at J, with 10 bases between the two ends. Germline CDR1 and CDR2: WSHSY and SAAADI. The CDR3 spans 13 residues. For the CDR3, the DNA is TGCGCCAGCAGCCCTGGACGGTACAATGAGCAGTTCTTC. It translates to CASSPGRYNEQFF.

The chain couples TRBV3-1 (or the pseudogene TRBV3-2) to TRBJ2-7; a weak D match, TRBD1 (7 bases). This CDR3 has 17 amino acids. Germline assignment: CDR1 LGHDT and CDR2 YNNKEL (reference sequence). V dropped 1 base and J dropped 2 bases, with 18 bases sitting between them. The CDR3 loop is CASSQARGRGIAYEQYF. The CDR3 region has the DNA TGTGCCAGCAGCCAAGCGAGGGGGCGGGGAATCGCCTACGAGCAGTACTTC.

CDR3 sequence reads: CASSGINEQFF. CDR3 DNA: TGTGCCAGCAGTGGCATCAATGAGCAGTTCTTC. This chain links TRBV2 with TRBJ2-1; D not certain. The CDR3 sequence is 11 residues long. Germline-derived CDR1 and CDR2 are SNHLY and FYNNEI. With 4 bases removed from V and 6 bases from J, the gap between germline ends came to 4 bases. The full variable domain, its missing parts supplied by reference TRBV2 and TRBJ2-1, is EPEVTQTPSHQVTQMGQEVILRCVPISNHLYFYWYRQILGQKVEFLVSFYNNEISEKSEIFDDQFSVERPDGSNFTLKIRSTKLEDSAMYFCASSGINEQFFGPGTRLTVL.